These 28 T cell receptor beta chains came from one sample sequenced in a study of blood T cell repertoires in COVID-19. Data came from immunoSEQ multiplex PCR; TCRdb stores just in-frame clones and leaves some out. Seen here are roughly 300,000 clones, approximately 87% observed once, and the top ten hold over 9.5%. The sequenced sample was peripheral blood. These receptors were taken from a woman between 25 and 40 years old with COVID-19, enrolled during active disease.

The J gene is TRBJ2-1, the V gene TRBV5-1; the match to TRBD1 covers 8 bases. This CDR3 spans 15 amino acids. Germline lookup yields CDR1 SGHRS and CDR2 YFSETQ. V was pared by 4 bases and J by 7 bases, with 10 bases of the junction left unmatched. CDR3 nucleotide sequence: TGCGCCAGCAGCCCCGGACAGGGTGAGGTTAATGAGCAGTTCTTC. It is translated as CASSPGQGEVNEQFF.

CDR3 nucleotides: TGTGCCAGCAGCACAAACTGGGCGCTTAGCTATGGCTACACCTTC. Translated: CASSTNWALSYGYTF. The chain uses TRBV6-5 and TRBJ1-2, with D hard to call. V was pared by 6 bases and J by 4 bases, with 18 bases between. CDR1 is MNHEY and CDR2 is SVGAGI in the germline V gene. The CDR3 is 15 residues long.

The chain has TRBV28 and TRBJ1-1; TRBD1 aligns across 7 bases. The CDR3 is made up of 13 amino acids. Unmatched junction bases numbered 2, after V lost 3 bases and J lost 4 bases. The germline V gene has CDR1 MDHEN and CDR2 SYDVKM. The CDR3 nucleotides read TGTGCCAGCAGTTTGGACAGGATCACTGAAGCTTTCTTT. As protein: CASSLDRITEAFF.

The V call is TRBV30, the J call TRBJ2-7; the match to TRBD1 covers 10 bases. V gave up 2 bases and J gave up 2 bases; unmatched junction bases: 9. The germline CDR1 and CDR2 sequences are GTSNPN and SVGIG (reference sequence). The length of the CDR3 is 16 residues. The CDR3 reads CAWSPYLTGGTYEQYF. The CDR3 nucleotides read TGTGCCTGGAGTCCCTACTTGACAGGGGGCACCTACGAGCAGTACTTC.

V is TRBV10-2 and J is TRBJ2-1; 8 positions agree with TRBD2. CDR1 WSHSY and CDR2 SAAADI come from the germline V gene. After removal of 5 bases from V and 7 bases from J, the junction contained 7 bases not matched to a gene. This CDR3 has 14 amino acids. CDR3 protein: CASSRAGAGNEQFF. The CDR3 nucleotides read TGCGCCAGCAGTCGAGCGGGGGCGGGGAATGAGCAGTTCTTC.

The chain combines TRBV5-1 with TRBJ2-7; TRBD2 matches at 8 bases. V was clipped by 4 bases and J by 3 bases; unmatched bases: 12. The germline gives CDR1 SGHRS, CDR2 YFSETQ. The CDR3 is 16 amino acids. This CDR3 is CASSLMTSAVNYEQYF. The CDR3 nucleotides are TGCGCCAGCAGCCTCATGACTAGCGCGGTAAACTACGAGCAGTACTTC.

The table lists this clone with a count of one. This sequence joins TRBV7-2 and TRBJ2-7; 9 bases are shared with TRBD1. J lost 5 bases, V lost 5 bases, and 7 bases had no gene match. CDR1 is SGHTA, CDR2 FQGNSA, per germline. The length of the CDR3 is 14 residues. The CDR3 bases are TGTGCCAGCAGCGCCCGGACAGGGGCCAACGAGCAGTACTTC. Residues: CASSARTGANEQYF.

The chain is built from TRBV7-9 and TRBJ1-2; D possibly corresponds to TRBD1 (6 bases). V was shortened by 7 bases and J by 9 bases, with 15 bases between the two germline ends. Germline CDR1 is SEHNR and CDR2 is FQNEAQ (reference sequence). The CDR3 spans 12 residues. This CDR3 reads CASNKDSISYTF. CDR3 sequence (DNA): TGTGCCAGCAATAAGGACAGTATAAGCTACACCTTC. Filled out from reference TRBV7-9 and TRBJ1-2, the complete variable domain reads DTGVSQNPRHKITKRGQNVTFRCDPISEHNRLYWYRQTLGQGPEFLTYFQNEAQLEKSRLLSDRFSAERPKGSFSTLEIQRTEQGDSAMYLCASNKDSISYTFGSGTRLTVV.

The chain combines TRBV27 with TRBJ2-7; 9 positions agree with TRBD1. There are 16 residues in the CDR3. V dropped 0 bases and J dropped 5; count of bases not matched to a gene: 8. CDR1 is MNHEY and CDR2 is SMNVEV in the germline V gene (reference sequence). CDR3 sequence reads: CASSLSLGDRAHEQYF. In DNA, the CDR3 is TGTGCCAGCAGTTTATCATTGGGGGACAGGGCCCACGAGCAGTACTTC.

The chain links TRBV5-1 to TRBJ1-2; 7 positions agree with TRBD1. Germline V gene lookup returns CDR1 SGHRS and CDR2 YFSETQ. Trimming removed 2 bases from V and 2 bases from J; junction bases left unmatched: 6. The CDR3 loop spans 15 amino acids. CDR3 region: CASSFTGARNYGYTF. As DNA, the CDR3 is TGCGCCAGCAGCTTCACAGGGGCACGGAACTATGGCTACACCTTC.

This clone was observed a handful of times. This chain links TRBV5-1 with TRBJ1-1, with D hard to call. The length of the CDR3 is 12 residues. Trimming cost V 2 bases and J 1 base, with 3 bases left between them. CDR1 and CDR2 (germline): SGHRS, YFSETQ. CDR3 loop: CASSFGNTEAFF. In nucleotides, the CDR3 is TGCGCCAGCAGCTTCGGGAACACTGAAGCTTTCTTT.

The chain combines TRBV4-1 with TRBJ1-2; 7 bases map to TRBD1. The CDR3 spans 17 residues. The trim removed 3 bases at V and 0 bases at J, leaving 10 bases unmatched. CDR1 is MGHRA and CDR2 is YSYEKL in the germline V gene. CDR3 in DNA: TGCGCCAGCAGCCAGGGACCCGGAACAGGGGCTAACTATGGCTACACCTTC. Translated, it gives CASSQGPGTGANYGYTF.

J is TRBJ2-3 and V is TRBV7-9; D may be TRBD2 (5 bases). CDR1 and CDR2 from the germline V gene are SEHNR and FQNEAQ (reference sequence). The CDR3 totals 14 residues. With 5 bases removed from V and 6 bases from J, the gap between germline ends came to 15 bases. The CDR3 DNA follows: TGTGCCAGCAGCCAGACTACGACCCTGGATACGCAGTATTTT. Amino acid sequence: CASSQTTTLDTQYF.

The gene calls are TRBV6-1 and TRBJ1-6, with no clear D. Germline-derived CDR1 and CDR2 are MNHNS and SASEGT. The CDR3 runs 15 residues. The V end lost 3 bases, the J end lost 6 bases, and 12 bases lay between the germline ends. The CDR3 DNA is TGTGCCAGCAGTGATTGGGCCGGATTTAATTCACCCCTCCACTTT. Translation gives CASSDWAGFNSPLHF.

The gene calls are TRBV6-5 and TRBJ2-2; tentatively, D is TRBD1 (6 bases). This CDR3 spans 16 amino acids. CDR1 MNHEY and CDR2 SVGAGI come from the germline V gene. The V end lost 0 bases, the J end lost 3 bases, and 11 bases lay between the germline ends. The CDR3 sequence: CASSYSSQGYTGELFF. The DNA of the CDR3 is TGTGCCAGCAGTTACTCGTCGCAGGGGTACACCGGGGAGCTGTTTTTT.

The CDR3 sequence: CASSARPGKFYGYTF. CDR3 nucleotide sequence: TGTGCCAGCAGCGCACGACCCGGGAAGTTCTATGGCTACACCTTC. The chain has TRBV5-4 and TRBJ1-2; D gene unclear. This CDR3 region has 15 residues. Germline loops: CDR1 SGHNT, CDR2 YYREEE (reference sequence). The V gene lost 4 bases and the J gene lost 4 bases, with 17 bases spanning the gap.

This chain links TRBV4-1 with TRBJ2-2, with D tentatively TRBD1 (6 bases). Germline CDR1 and CDR2: MGHRA and YSYEKL. The germline V and J ends were trimmed by 3 bases and 4 bases, with 9 bases remaining between them. The CDR3 covers 14 residues. As DNA, the CDR3 is TGCGCCAGCAGCCAGACAGGTTTCACCGGGGAGCTGTTTTTT. Amino acids: CASSQTGFTGELFF.

This chain connects TRBV4-1 to TRBJ1-5; 7 nucleotides match TRBD1. The V and J ends lost 3 bases and 1 base, in that order; junction bases with no gene match: 3. The CDR3 runs to 15 residues. The germline V gene encodes CDR1 MGHRA and CDR2 YSYEKL. The CDR3 region is CASSHSTGSNQPQHF. DNA of the CDR3: TGCGCCAGCAGCCACTCGACAGGGAGCAATCAGCCCCAGCATTTT.

A remark on this clone: The junction does not match germline at one end; this may be a read error. The rearrangement links TRBV6-5 to TRBJ2-5; no firm D call. The CDR3 has 14 amino acids. Germline values: CDR1 MNHEY, CDR2 SVGAGI. The CDR3 region is CASSDSRGLETQYF. In nucleotides, the CDR3 is TGTGCCAGCAGTGACTCTAGAGGCTTGGAGACCCAGTACTTC.

The chain links TRBV18 to TRBJ2-1; 7 positions match TRBD1. The CDR3 loop spans 16 amino acids. Germline V gene sequence: CDR1 KGHSH, CDR2 LQKENI. V shed 2 bases and J 6 bases; nucleotides not matched to a gene: 10. The CDR3 coding sequence is TGTGCCAGCTCACCATACAGGGGACAAGCGGTCAATGAGCAGTTCTTC. The encoded protein is CASSPYRGQAVNEQFF.

This chain links TRBV2 with TRBJ2-2, with D possibly matching TRBD1 (5 bases). Germline CDR1 reads SNHLY; CDR2 reads FYNNEI. Deletions cut 3 bases from V and 3 bases from J, with 11 bases between. This CDR3 is 15 amino acids long. As DNA, the CDR3 is TGTGCCAGCAGTGAGGGGCTATGGGACACCGGGGAGCTGTTTTTT. Amino acid sequence: CASSEGLWDTGELFF.

This chain connects TRBV7-8 to TRBJ2-1; the match to TRBD2 covers 14 bases. The CDR3 has 15 amino acids. Germline CDR1 SGHVS, CDR2 FQNEAQ. Losses at the gene ends were 0 bases for V and 10 bases for J; bases not matched to a gene: 2. For the CDR3, the DNA is TGTGCCAGCAGCTTAGCCGGGACTAGCGGGGGCGAGCAGTTCTTC. Translated: CASSLAGTSGGEQFF. Variable domain in full (rest from reference TRBV7-8 and TRBJ2-1): GAGVSQSPRYKVAKRGQDVALRCDPISGHVSLFWYQQALGQGPEFLTYFQNEAQLDKSGLPSDRFFAERPEGSVSTLKIQRTQQEDSAVYLCASSLAGTSGGEQFFGPGTRLTVL.

DNA for the CDR3: TGTGCCAGCAGTTACTCTAGCGGTTTGAACACTGAAGCTTTCTTT. It yields the protein CASSYSSGLNTEAFF. The chain has TRBV6-5 and TRBJ1-1, with D unclear. The length of the CDR3 is 15 residues. Germline-derived CDR1 and CDR2 are MNHEY and SVGAGI. V was pared by 0 bases and J by 0 bases, with 8 bases between.

This chain connects TRBV3-1 (or the pseudogene TRBV3-2) to TRBJ2-7, with 9 bases aligning to TRBD1. Germline V gives CDR1 LGHDT, CDR2 YNNKEL (reference sequence). There are 15 residues in the CDR3. The J segment lost 4 bases and the V segment lost 3 bases, leaving 7 bases of the junction unmatched. CDR3 sequence (DNA): TGTGCCAGCAGCCACTTTGGGACAGGGAATTACGAGCAGTACTTC. Protein sequence: CASSHFGTGNYEQYF.

CDR3 residues: CASSRSGEYNSPLHF. For the CDR3, the DNA is TGTGCCAGCAGCCGAAGCGGGGAATATAATTCACCCCTCCACTTT. This chain connects TRBV13 to TRBJ1-6; no firm D call. CDR1 and CDR2 from the germline V gene are PRHDT and FYEKMQ (reference sequence). The CDR3 has 15 residues. Trimming took off 5 bases at V and 4 bases at J, with 12 bases between the two ends.

This clone came up a few times. The chain couples TRBV4-1 to TRBJ1-2, with D tentatively TRBD1 (6 bases). The CDR3 is 14 residues long. The germline CDR1 and CDR2 sequences are MGHRA and YSYEKL. V lost 4 bases, J lost 0 bases, and 9 bases lay in between. The CDR3 is CASSPWTANYGYTF. Here the CDR3 DNA reads TGCGCCAGCAGCCCGTGGACAGCTAACTATGGCTACACCTTC.

The chain has TRBV18 and TRBJ2-7; a possible D gene is TRBD1 (5 bases). This CDR3 spans 13 amino acids. Trimming pared 2 bases from V and 3 bases from J, leaving 8 bases between. CDR1 is KGHSH and CDR2 is LQKENI in the germline V gene. The CDR3 DNA sequence: TGTGCCAGCTCACCAGCAGGGTTCTACGAGCAGTACTTC. Translated: CASSPAGFYEQYF.

This clone was picked up a small number of times. V and J are TRBV6-1 and TRBJ2-2; maybe TRBD1 (5 bases). Looked up from germline, CDR1 is MNHNS and CDR2 is SASEGT. V lost 3 bases to trimming and J lost 6 bases, with 17 bases between them. The CDR3 is 16 residues long. This CDR3 reads CASSDLPGLGPGELFF. In nucleotides, the CDR3 is TGTGCCAGCAGTGATTTGCCAGGGCTTGGTCCCGGGGAGCTGTTTTTT.